The clone carrying this T cell receptor beta chain was found a few times. This specimen includes other DNA sequences encoding the same CDR3. As handled by the study authors: Reference gene primers were amplified, and this amplification served to estimate nucleated cell counts. The protocol was immunoSEQ multiplex PCR, while the TCRdb copy is restricted to in-frame clones and leaves out a portion. V and J calls and clone size come straight from that table; D and trimming were deduced from the DNA. The table lists approximately 230,000 clones, about 90% of them singletons, with 1.3% to 1.5% in the top ten. This record belongs to a study of blood T cell repertoires in COVID-19. About the research overall: Sites in the United States, Italy and Spain provided acute and convalescent COVID-19 samples. T cells, B-cell-depleted T cells, or PBMCs provided the cDNA or gDNA that served as material.

V lost 0 bases and J lost 8; bases outside the gene matches: 4. CDR1 SGHRS and CDR2 YFSETQ come from the germline V gene. The CDR3 is made up of 13 amino acids. The specimen was peripheral blood. The rearrangement uses TRBV5-1 and TRBJ1-2; 7 positions agree with TRBD1. This receptor was obtained from a man older than 75 with acute or convalescent COVID-19. The CDR3 DNA reads as TGCGCCAGCAGCTTGGAGGGGGCGGGCGGCTACACCTTC. It translates to CASSLEGAGGYTF.